The following is a T cell receptor (beta chain) sequence with its context. Its specificity is not known. This specimen belongs to a study of cytomegalovirus exposure and HLA in healthy donors. The study's findings and limits: A later analysis linked a missense variant in DCLRE1C to the trimming of TCR beta V and J genes. Some public TCRs appeared in many individuals, while most sequences were rare.

Primers included in the PCR were 60 Vbeta and 13 Jbeta primers. Assay: immunoSEQ multiplex PCR; the TCRdb copy retains only in-frame clones and omits some. The sample includes 150,000 to 200,000 clones, approximately 76% of them seen just once. Germline V CDR1 and CDR2: SGHAT, FQNNGV. This CDR3 is built from 17 residues. V shed 2 bases, J shed 0 bases, and the junction held 7 bases outside the gene matches. This clonotype was sampled from a man aged 55 to 69 in good health and CMV-seronegative. The chain is built from TRBV11-2 and TRBJ1-5, with TRBD1 matching over 7 bases. Sequenced: PBMCs. Here the CDR3 DNA reads TGTGCCAGCAGCTTACAGTTCGGGACAGATAGCAATCAGCCCCAGCATTTT. Encoded protein: CASSLQFGTDSNQPQHF.